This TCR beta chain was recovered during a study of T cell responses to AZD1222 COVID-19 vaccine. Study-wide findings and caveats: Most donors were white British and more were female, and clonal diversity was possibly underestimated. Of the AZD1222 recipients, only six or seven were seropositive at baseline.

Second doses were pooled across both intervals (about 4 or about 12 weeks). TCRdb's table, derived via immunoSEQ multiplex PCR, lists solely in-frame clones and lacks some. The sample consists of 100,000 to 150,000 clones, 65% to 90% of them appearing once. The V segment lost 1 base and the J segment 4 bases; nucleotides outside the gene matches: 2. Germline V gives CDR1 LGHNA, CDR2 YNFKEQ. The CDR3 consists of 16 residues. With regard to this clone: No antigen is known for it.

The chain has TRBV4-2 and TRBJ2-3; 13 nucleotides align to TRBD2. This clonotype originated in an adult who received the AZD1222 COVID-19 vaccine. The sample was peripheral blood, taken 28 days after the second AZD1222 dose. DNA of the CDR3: TGTGCCAGCAGCCAAGGGACTAGCGGGGGACCAGATACGCAGTATTTT. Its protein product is CASSQGTSGGPDTQYF.